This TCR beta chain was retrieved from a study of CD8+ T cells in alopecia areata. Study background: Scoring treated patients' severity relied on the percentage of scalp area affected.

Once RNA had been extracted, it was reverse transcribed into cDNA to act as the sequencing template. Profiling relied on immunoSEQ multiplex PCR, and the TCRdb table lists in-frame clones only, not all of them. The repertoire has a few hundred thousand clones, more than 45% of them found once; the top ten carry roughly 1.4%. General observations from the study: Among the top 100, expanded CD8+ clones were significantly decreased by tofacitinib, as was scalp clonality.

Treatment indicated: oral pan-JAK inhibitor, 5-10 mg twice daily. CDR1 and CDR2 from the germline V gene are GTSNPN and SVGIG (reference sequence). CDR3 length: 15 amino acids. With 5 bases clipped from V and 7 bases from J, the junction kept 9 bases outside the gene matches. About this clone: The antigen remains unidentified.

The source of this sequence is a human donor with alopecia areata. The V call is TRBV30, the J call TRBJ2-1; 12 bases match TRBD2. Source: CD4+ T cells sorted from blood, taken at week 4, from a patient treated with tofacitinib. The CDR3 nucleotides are TGTGCCTGGGGCCCCGGGACTAGCGGGTCGAATGAGCAGTTCTTC. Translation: CAWGPGTSGSNEQFF.